The entry below gives a single T cell receptor beta chain sequence along with its context. The germline gives CDR1 DFQATT, CDR2 SNEGSKA (reference sequence). With 5 bases removed from V and 5 bases from J, the gap between germline ends came to 6 bases. CDR3 length equals 11 residues. This entry belongs to a study of blood T cell repertoires in COVID-19. Assay used: immunoSEQ multiplex PCR; TCRdb lists only in-frame clones, some missing. The sample lists 150,000 or so clones; about 86% were seen once. The sample consisted of PBMCs or T cells enriched from blood (not recorded which). This sequence joins TRBV20-1 and TRBJ1-4; D is ambiguous. This TCR was sampled from a woman aged 50 to 60 in a cohort exposed to, infected with or recovered from COVID-19 (not recorded which). In DNA form, the CDR3 reads TGCAGTGCTGCCGCGAATGAAAAACTGTTTTTT. Its protein is CSAAANEKLFF.